These 10 T cell receptor beta chains were all obtained from the same sample, sequenced in a study of cytomegalovirus exposure and HLA in healthy donors. The primer mix had 60 Vbeta and 13 Jbeta primers. Method: immunoSEQ multiplex PCR; TCRdb's copy keeps in-frame clones and lacks some. Of roughly 200,000 clones detected, 9.5% appear once; the ten largest clones hold 1% to 1.5%. Sequencing used PBMCs. The receptors stem from a woman in her twenties or thirties in good health and CMV-seropositive.

The genes are TRBV6-5 and TRBJ1-1; no firm D call. Germline V gene data show CDR1 as MNHEY and CDR2 as SVGAGI. Deletions cut 2 bases from V and 6 bases from J, with 16 bases between. The CDR3 runs to 15 residues. CDR3 coding DNA: TGTGCCAGCAGTTACCGGGGAAGGGCAGGTTCTGAAGCTTTCTTT. Translating gives CASSYRGRAGSEAFF.

This clone showed up just a few times. This chain links TRBV10-1 with TRBJ2-3; no clear D gene. The CDR3 is 16 residues long. Germline values: CDR1 WNHNN, CDR2 SYGVQD (reference sequence). Trimming shortened V by 6 bases and J by 0 bases, and 16 bases separated the two germline ends. The CDR3 nucleotides read TGCGCCAGCAGCCGAACCGACATGGCGAGCACAGATACGCAGTATTTT. Its translation: CASSRTDMASTDTQYF.

This clone was detected only a few times. J is TRBJ2-1 and V is TRBV9, with TRBD2 matching over 8 bases. The CDR3 consists of 17 residues. V trimming: 4 bases; J trimming: 6 bases; junction bases outside the gene matches: 15. Germline lookup yields CDR1 SGDLS and CDR2 YYNGEE. The CDR3 reads CASSPYSGLAWGNEQFF. The CDR3 DNA is TGTGCCAGCAGCCCCTATAGTGGACTAGCTTGGGGCAATGAGCAGTTCTTC.

The J gene is TRBJ2-6, the V gene TRBV25-1; a weak D match, TRBD2 (5 bases). This CDR3 region has 17 residues. Trimming cost V 6 bases and J 4 bases, with 19 bases left between them. Germline V gives CDR1 MGHDK, CDR2 SYGVNS. The CDR3 region is CASRDFQKSAGANVLTF. DNA for the CDR3: TGTGCCAGCAGGGACTTTCAGAAATCCGCGGGGGCCAACGTCCTGACTTTC.

The table lists this clone with a few counts. V and J are TRBV6-5 and TRBJ2-7, with D maybe TRBD2 (5 bases). The germline CDR1 and CDR2 sequences are MNHEY and SVGAGI. This CDR3 comprises 15 residues. V lost 6 bases and J 2 bases, leaving 17 bases between the germline ends. In DNA form, the CDR3 reads TGTGCCAGCAGAGGACCGGGGTTGGTCCCCTACGAGCAGTACTTC. Translated, it gives CASRGPGLVPYEQYF.

This clone was counted only a few times. V is TRBV6-6 and J is TRBJ2-7; a weak D match, TRBD2 (6 bases). Between the trimmed V and J ends, which lost 7 bases and 2 bases, there was a span of 15 bases. The CDR3 runs 14 residues. Germline-derived CDR1 and CDR2 are MNHNY and SVGAGI (reference sequence). Here the CDR3 reads CASNPGSGAYEQYF. The CDR3 region has the DNA TGTGCCAGCAACCCAGGGTCGGGAGCCTACGAGCAGTACTTC.

The sample holds a few counts of this clone. The chain links TRBV29-1 to TRBJ1-2; D may be TRBD1 (6 bases). Trimming pared 0 bases from V and 0 bases from J, leaving 20 bases between. The CDR3 sequence is 18 residues long. In germline, CDR1 is SQVTM, CDR2 ANQGSEA. The CDR3 sequence: CSVEDRRYGTPANYGYTF. The CDR3 DNA sequence: TGCAGCGTTGAAGATCGGCGGTATGGGACACCGGCTAACTATGGCTACACCTTC.

This clone has ten or more counts. The chain employs TRBV10-3 and TRBJ1-4, with no clear D. Germline V gene lookup returns CDR1 ENHRY and CDR2 SYGVKD. The CDR3 runs to 12 residues. V was clipped by 3 bases and J by 7 bases, with 6 bases between them. The CDR3 coding sequence is TGTGCCATCAGTGATAGCGGTGAAAAACTGTTTTTT. It encodes CAISDSGEKLFF.

A few counts support this clone. Other DNA sequences in the sample encode the same CDR3. J is TRBJ1-4 and V is TRBV5-1; a possible D gene is TRBD1 (5 bases). The CDR3 has 16 amino acids. Germline CDR1 is SGHRS and CDR2 is YFSETQ. V was clipped by 0 bases and J by 7 bases, with 16 bases between them. Here the CDR3 reads CASSLGRGIQTEKLFF. The CDR3 DNA reads as TGCGCCAGCAGCTTGGGCCGGGGGATACAAACTGAAAAACTGTTTTTT.

The V gene is TRBV18, the J gene TRBJ1-5; no clear D gene. The germline V and J ends were trimmed by 2 bases and 3 bases, with 5 bases remaining between them. The germline gives CDR1 KGHSH, CDR2 LQKENI. The CDR3 runs 13 residues. The CDR3 sequence: CASSPEANQPQHF. Written as DNA, the CDR3 is TGTGCCAGCTCACCAGAGGCCAATCAGCCCCAGCATTTT.